These 8 T cell receptor beta chains came from one sample sequenced in a study of shared clonotypes between healthy human individuals. CD45RO-negative cells were positively selected for CCR7, leaving out terminally differentiated effector memory CD45RA+ cells. Clones were read by immunoSEQ multiplex PCR, and TCRdb kept only the in-frame ones, dropping some. Counted here are under 850,000 clones, around 92% occurring once; the ten biggest clones make up less than 25%. The sequenced sample was naive CD8+ T cells sorted from blood. The receptors here all came from a man aged 25 to 40 in good health.

This clone was seen a single time. The chain joins TRBV5-6 to TRBJ2-6; 9 nucleotides match TRBD1. Per germline, CDR1 SGHDT and CDR2 YYEEEE. V lost 4 bases and J lost 2; bases outside the gene matches: 7. The CDR3 has 17 residues. CDR3 sequence: CASSGTGKVTGANVLTF. Written as DNA, the CDR3 is TGTGCCAGCAGCGGGACAGGGAAGGTAACTGGGGCCAACGTCCTGACTTTC.

The chain links TRBV29-1 to TRBJ2-7; TRBD1 or TRBD2 may be the D gene (5 bases each). The CDR3 is 12 residues long. Germline V gene lookup returns CDR1 SQVTM and CDR2 ANQGSEA. V lost 6 bases, J lost 2 bases, and 11 bases lay in between. In DNA, the CDR3 is TGCAGCGTAGGGACCGCGACCTACGAGCAGTACTTC. Encoded protein: CSVGTATYEQYF.

This chain joins TRBV7-2 and TRBJ2-1; D is ambiguous. The CDR3 spans 14 residues. CDR1 and CDR2 from the germline V gene are SGHTA and FQGNSA. Trimming shortened V by 3 bases and J by 6 bases, and 12 bases separated the two germline ends. The CDR3 sequence: CASSFSLGPNEQFF. CDR3 sequence (DNA): TGTGCCAGCAGCTTTAGCCTAGGCCCCAATGAGCAGTTCTTC.

This clone was counted a single time. This rearrangement joins TRBV7-9 to TRBJ1-1; the match to TRBD1 covers 7 bases. V was clipped by 2 bases and J by 8 bases; unmatched bases: 5. The germline CDR1 and CDR2 sequences are SEHNR and FQNEAQ (reference sequence). The CDR3 has 13 residues. The CDR3 reads CASSLPGQMEAFF. In DNA form, the CDR3 reads TGTGCCAGCAGCTTACCGGGACAGATGGAAGCTTTCTTT.

This chain connects TRBV7-9 to TRBJ2-1; 11 bases align to TRBD2. The CDR3 is 14 residues long. V trimming: 2 bases; J trimming: 8 bases; junction bases outside the gene matches: 2. Germline-derived CDR1 and CDR2 are SEHNR and FQNEAQ (reference sequence). CDR3 amino acids: CASSLTSGRYEQFF. CDR3 coding DNA: TGTGCCAGCAGCTTAACTAGCGGGAGATATGAGCAGTTCTTC. The variable domain in full, completed from reference TRBV7-9 and TRBJ2-1, reads DTGVSQNPRHKITKRGQNVTFRCDPISEHNRLYWYRQTLGQGPEFLTYFQNEAQLEKSRLLSDRFSAERPKGSFSTLEIQRTEQGDSAMYLCASSLTSGRYEQFFGPGTRLTVL.

This clone is a singleton in its sample. The chain recombines TRBV6-5 with TRBJ1-2; D gene ambiguous. This CDR3 comprises 12 residues. Between the trimmed V and J ends, which lost 5 bases and 4 bases, there was a span of 8 bases. The V gene's germline CDR1 is MNHEY and CDR2 SVGAGI. As DNA, the CDR3 is TGTGCCAGCAGTCCTCCGGGCTATGGCTACACCTTC. Translating it yields CASSPPGYGYTF.

V is TRBV5-5 and J is TRBJ2-1; D is unresolved. The CDR3 spans 11 residues. The germline V gene has CDR1 SGHKS and CDR2 YYEKEE (reference sequence). Between the trimmed V and J ends, which lost 2 bases and 10 bases, there was a span of 7 bases. In DNA, the CDR3 is TGTGCCAGCAGCTTACAGTTAGAGCAGTTCTTC. Translating gives CASSLQLEQFF.

The V gene is TRBV25-1, the J gene TRBJ2-7, with D possibly matching TRBD1 (5 bases). Germline V lookup: CDR1 MGHDK, CDR2 SYGVNS. There are 16 residues in the CDR3. V lost 1 base and J 4 bases, leaving 17 bases between the germline ends. The CDR3 region is CASSEFRQNRGYEQYF. Here the CDR3 DNA reads TGTGCCAGCAGTGAATTCAGACAGAACAGAGGATACGAGCAGTACTTC.